Presented here are 14 T cell receptor beta chains from one specimen sequenced in a study of a mutant IDH1 vaccine in newly diagnosed glioma. Time point here: week 11, during vaccination. Doses consisted of 300 ug of mutant IDH1 20-mer peptide each, paired with topical imiquimod. The data were produced by immunoSEQ multiplex PCR, yet TCRdb's version contains in-frame clones alone and is incomplete. This sample has 100,000 to 120,000 clones, with 90% found just once. Their antigens remain unidentified. Sequenced here: PBMCs, sampled from a glioma patient whose treatment included an IDH1 peptide vaccine. The source is a woman aged 45-60 years with glioma.

There are a few counts of this clone. J is TRBJ2-7 and V is TRBV5-4; D unclear. V gave up 1 base and J gave up 4 bases, with 12 bases separating them. The germline V gene has CDR1 SGHNT and CDR2 YYREEE (reference sequence). This CDR3 is built from 14 residues. The CDR3 region has the DNA TGTGCCAGCAGCTTGAGTTTTCAGGAATACGAGCAGTACTTC. Protein sequence: CASSLSFQEYEQYF.

The chain couples TRBV9 to TRBJ2-1; a possible D gene is TRBD2 (6 bases). Germline V gene sequence: CDR1 SGDLS, CDR2 YYNGEE. The CDR3 has 14 residues. Trimming removed 3 bases at V and 6 bases at J, with 13 bases between. CDR3 bases: TGTGCCAGCAGCGCCTGGGGGGACCTCAATGAGCAGTTCTTC. This sequence encodes CASSAWGDLNEQFF.

This chain joins TRBV19 and TRBJ2-5; the match to TRBD2 covers 10 bases. Germline assignment: CDR1 LNHDA and CDR2 SQIVND (reference sequence). The V segment lost 5 bases and the J segment 2 bases; nucleotides outside the gene matches: 2. The CDR3 is 14 residues long. The CDR3 DNA is TGTGCCAGTAGTTTGGGACTAGCGCAAGAGACCCAGTACTTC. Translated, it gives CASSLGLAQETQYF.

This clone has a single count. The genes are TRBV19 and TRBJ1-4; a weak D match, TRBD1 (5 bases). The germline gives CDR1 LNHDA, CDR2 SQIVND (reference sequence). This CDR3 has 14 amino acids. The V gene lost 8 bases and the J gene lost 0 bases, with 10 bases spanning the gap. In DNA form, the CDR3 reads TGTGCCAGTCGGGGGGATACAACTAATGAAAAACTGTTTTTT. Protein product: CASRGDTTNEKLFF.

The chain employs TRBV5-5 and TRBJ1-1; D ambiguous. CDR3 length: 13 residues. Trimming cost V 0 bases and J 0 bases, with 3 bases left between them. Germline CDR1 SGHKS, CDR2 YYEKEE (reference sequence). The DNA for the CDR3 is TGTGCCAGCAGCTTGGGGGTGAACACTGAAGCTTTCTTT. This sequence encodes CASSLGVNTEAFF.

Here the CDR3 reads CASSSGQAAYGYTF. CDR3 coding DNA: TGTGCCAGCTCATCCGGACAGGCGGCCTATGGCTACACCTTC. This sequence joins TRBV18 and TRBJ1-2; 7 positions match TRBD1. The germline V gene encodes CDR1 KGHSH and CDR2 LQKENI. Trimming removed 5 bases from V and 4 bases from J; junction bases left unmatched: 7. This CDR3 comprises 14 residues.

The J gene is TRBJ1-3, the V gene TRBV7-2; D remains unclear. The CDR3 covers 14 residues. V was shortened by 0 bases and J by 7 bases, with 10 bases between the two germline ends. CDR1 is SGHTA and CDR2 is FQGNSA in the germline V gene. CDR3 residues: CASSLAIVSNTIYF. In nucleotides, the CDR3 is TGTGCCAGCAGCTTAGCGATAGTTAGCAACACCATATATTTT.

Here the CDR3 reads CASSPGQDNQPQHF. DNA of the CDR3: TGTGCCAGCAGCCCCGGACAGGACAATCAGCCCCAGCATTTT. The chain employs TRBV6-6 and TRBJ1-5; 7 bases map to TRBD1. The length of the CDR3 is 14 residues. V lost 6 bases, J lost 3 bases, and 5 bases stayed unmatched. CDR1 and CDR2 (germline): MNHNY, SVGAGI (reference sequence).

The CDR3 bases are TGCGCCAGCAGCTTGGCCGACGCCGGGACAGCGTCCCCCCCCCTCCACTTT. This gives the protein CASSLADAGTASPPLHF. The chain uses TRBV5-1 and TRBJ1-6; 7 positions match TRBD1. From germline, CDR1 is SGHRS and CDR2 YFSETQ. This CDR3 comprises 17 residues. The V segment lost 0 bases and the J segment 13 bases; nucleotides outside the gene matches: 16.

This clone showed up just once. The rearrangement uses TRBV7-2 and TRBJ1-2, with D perhaps TRBD1 (5 bases). The germline V gene encodes CDR1 SGHTA and CDR2 FQGNSA. Trimming left V 5 bases short and J 8 bases short, with 18 bases between. This CDR3 is built from 14 residues. Here the CDR3 reads CASSQRDGASGYTF. The DNA for the CDR3 is TGTGCCAGCAGCCAAAGGGACGGCGCATCCGGCTACACCTTC.

For the CDR3, the DNA is TGTGCCAGCAGCCGGGACCAGGTTTGGGGTGAGCAGTTCTTC. It yields the protein CASSRDQVWGEQFF. The chain recombines TRBV28 with TRBJ2-1; possibly TRBD1 or TRBD2 for D (5 bases each). CDR3 length: 14 amino acids. V was clipped by 6 bases and J by 9 bases, with 18 bases between them. CDR1 and CDR2 from the germline V gene are MDHEN and SYDVKM.

The chain carries TRBV6-5 and TRBJ1-2; no clear D gene. V gave up 4 bases and J gave up 4 bases, with 16 bases separating them. CDR1 is MNHEY and CDR2 is SVGAGI in the germline V gene. This CDR3 contains 15 residues. The CDR3 DNA reads TGTGCCAGCAGTTTCGATACTCCAGACGGCTATGGCTACACCTTC. It yields the protein CASSFDTPDGYGYTF.

The chain recombines TRBV7-9 with TRBJ2-3; D remains unclear. Trimming removed 8 bases at V and 6 bases at J, with 9 bases between. The V gene's germline CDR1 is SEHNR and CDR2 FQNEAQ (reference sequence). The CDR3 consists of 11 residues. Here the CDR3 DNA reads TGTGCCAGCCGCCCCATGGATACGCAGTATTTT. It codes for CASRPMDTQYF.

This chain connects TRBV28 to TRBJ2-7, with a possible D match to TRBD2 (6 bases). Trimming took 10 bases from V and 4 from J, leaving 14 bases between them. Germline V gene data show CDR1 as MDHEN and CDR2 as SYDVKM. The CDR3 is 12 amino acids. The CDR3, as DNA: TGTGCCATCGGACAAGGACTATACGAGCAGTACTTC. It specifies CAIGQGLYEQYF.